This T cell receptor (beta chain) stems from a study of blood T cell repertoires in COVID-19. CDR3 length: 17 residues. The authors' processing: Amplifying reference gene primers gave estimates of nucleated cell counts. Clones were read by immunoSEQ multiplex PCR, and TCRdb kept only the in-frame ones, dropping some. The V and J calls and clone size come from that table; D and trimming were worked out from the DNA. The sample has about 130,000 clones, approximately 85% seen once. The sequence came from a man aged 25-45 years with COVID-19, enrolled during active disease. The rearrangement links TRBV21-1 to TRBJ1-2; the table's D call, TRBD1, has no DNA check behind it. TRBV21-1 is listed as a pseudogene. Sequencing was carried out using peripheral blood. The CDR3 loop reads CASSRPLTAFYNYGYTF. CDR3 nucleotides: TGTGCCAGCAGCAGACCCTTGACAGCCTTCTATAACTATGGCTACACCTTC.